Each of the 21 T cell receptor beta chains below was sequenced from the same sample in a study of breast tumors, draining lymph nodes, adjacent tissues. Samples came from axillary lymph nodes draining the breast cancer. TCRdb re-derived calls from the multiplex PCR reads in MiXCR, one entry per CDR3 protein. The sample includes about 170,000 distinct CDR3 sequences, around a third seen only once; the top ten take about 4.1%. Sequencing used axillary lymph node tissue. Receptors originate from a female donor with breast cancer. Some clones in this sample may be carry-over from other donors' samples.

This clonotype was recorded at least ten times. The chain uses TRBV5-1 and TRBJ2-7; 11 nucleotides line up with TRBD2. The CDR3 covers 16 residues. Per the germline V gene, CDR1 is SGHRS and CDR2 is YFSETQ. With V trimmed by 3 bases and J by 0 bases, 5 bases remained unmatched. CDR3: CASSWGTSGSSYEQYF. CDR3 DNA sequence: TGCGCCAGCAGCTGGGGGACTAGCGGAAGCTCCTACGAGCAGTACTTC.

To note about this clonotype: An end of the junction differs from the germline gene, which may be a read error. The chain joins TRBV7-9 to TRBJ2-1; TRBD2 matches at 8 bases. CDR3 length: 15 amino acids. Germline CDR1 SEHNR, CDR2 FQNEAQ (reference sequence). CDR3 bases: TGCGCCAGCAGCTTAAGGCTAGCGGGCAACGATGAGCAGTTCTTC. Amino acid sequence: CASSLRLAGNDEQFF.

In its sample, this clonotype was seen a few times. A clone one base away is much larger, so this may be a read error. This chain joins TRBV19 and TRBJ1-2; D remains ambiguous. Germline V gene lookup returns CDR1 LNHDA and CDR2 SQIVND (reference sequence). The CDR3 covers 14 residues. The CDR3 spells CVSFTLEGHYGYTF. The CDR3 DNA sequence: TGTGTCAGTTTCACCTTGGAAGGGCACTATGGCTACACCTTC.

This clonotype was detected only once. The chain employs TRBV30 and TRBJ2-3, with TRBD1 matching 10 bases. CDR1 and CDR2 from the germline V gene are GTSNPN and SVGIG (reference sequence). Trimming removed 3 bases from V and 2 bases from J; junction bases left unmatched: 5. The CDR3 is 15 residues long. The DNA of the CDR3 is TGTGCCTGGAGGGTGACAGGGGGCTACACAGATACGCAGTATTTT. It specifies CAWRVTGGYTDTQYF.

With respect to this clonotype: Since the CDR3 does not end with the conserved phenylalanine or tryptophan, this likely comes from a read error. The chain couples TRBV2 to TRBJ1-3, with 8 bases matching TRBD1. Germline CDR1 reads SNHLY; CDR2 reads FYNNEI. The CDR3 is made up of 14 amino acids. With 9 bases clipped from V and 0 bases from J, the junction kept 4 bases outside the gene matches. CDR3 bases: TGTGCCAGAAACAGGGGGGACTCTGGAAACACCATATATTCT. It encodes CARNRGDSGNTIYS.

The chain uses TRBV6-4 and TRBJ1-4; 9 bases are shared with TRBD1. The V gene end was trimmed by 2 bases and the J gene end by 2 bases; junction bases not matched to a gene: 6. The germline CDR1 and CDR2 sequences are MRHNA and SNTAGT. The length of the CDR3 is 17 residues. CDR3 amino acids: CASSDPRTGATNEKLFF. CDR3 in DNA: TGTGCCAGCAGTGACCCTAGGACAGGGGCGACTAATGAAAAACTGTTTTTT.

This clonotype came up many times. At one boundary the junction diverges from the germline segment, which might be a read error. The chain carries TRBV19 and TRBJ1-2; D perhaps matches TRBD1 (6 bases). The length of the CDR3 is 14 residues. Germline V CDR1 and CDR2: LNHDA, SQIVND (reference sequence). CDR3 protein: CASSIAGASFSAAF. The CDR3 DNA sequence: TGTGCCAGTAGTATTGCAGGGGCCTCATTTTCCGCGGCCTTC. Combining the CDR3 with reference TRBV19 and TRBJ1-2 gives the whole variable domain DGGITQSPKYLFRKEGQNVTLSCEQNLNHDAMYWYRQDPGQGLRLIYYSQIVNDFQKGDIAEGYSVSREKKESFPLTVTSAQKNPTAFYLCASSIAGASFSAAFGSGTRLTVV.

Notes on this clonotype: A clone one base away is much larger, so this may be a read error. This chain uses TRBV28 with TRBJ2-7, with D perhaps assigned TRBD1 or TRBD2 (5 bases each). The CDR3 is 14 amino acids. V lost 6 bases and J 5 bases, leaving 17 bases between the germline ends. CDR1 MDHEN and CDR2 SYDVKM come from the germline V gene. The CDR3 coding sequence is TGTGCCAGCAGGGCGACAGAGGGGAAGGACGAGCAGTACTTC. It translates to CASRATEGKDEQYF. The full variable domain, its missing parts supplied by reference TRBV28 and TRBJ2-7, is DVKVTQSSRYLVKRTGEKVFLECVQDMDHENMFWYRQDPGLGLRLIYFSYDVKMKEKGDIPEGYSVSREKKERFSLILESASTNQTSMYLCASRATEGKDEQYFGPGTRLTVT.

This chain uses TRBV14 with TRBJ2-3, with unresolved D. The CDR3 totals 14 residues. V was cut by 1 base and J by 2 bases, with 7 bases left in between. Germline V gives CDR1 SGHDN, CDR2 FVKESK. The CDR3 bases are TGTGCCAGCAGCCAAGGACTTCTCACAGATACGCAGTATTTT. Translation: CASSQGLLTDTQYF.

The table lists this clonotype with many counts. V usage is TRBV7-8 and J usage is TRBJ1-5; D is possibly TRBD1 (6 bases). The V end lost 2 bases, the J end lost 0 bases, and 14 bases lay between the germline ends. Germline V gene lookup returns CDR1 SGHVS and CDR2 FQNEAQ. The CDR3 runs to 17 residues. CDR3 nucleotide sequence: TGTGCCAGCAGCTTACGGGGGCGGTCTAATAGCAATCAGCCCCAGCATTTT. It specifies CASSLRGRSNSNQPQHF.

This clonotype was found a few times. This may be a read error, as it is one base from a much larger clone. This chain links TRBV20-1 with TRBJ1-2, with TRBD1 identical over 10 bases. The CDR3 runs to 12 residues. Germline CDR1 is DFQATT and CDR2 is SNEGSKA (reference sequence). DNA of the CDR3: TGCAGTGCTGGACAGGGGGTGTTGGGCTCCACCTTC. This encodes CSAGQGVLGSTF.

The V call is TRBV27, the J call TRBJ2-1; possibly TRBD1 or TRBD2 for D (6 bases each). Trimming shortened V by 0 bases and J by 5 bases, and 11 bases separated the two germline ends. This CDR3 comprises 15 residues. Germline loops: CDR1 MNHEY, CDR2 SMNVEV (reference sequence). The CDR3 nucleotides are TGTGCCAGCAGTTTATCGGGGGGCTACGACAATGAGCAGTTCTTC. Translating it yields CASSLSGGYDNEQFF.

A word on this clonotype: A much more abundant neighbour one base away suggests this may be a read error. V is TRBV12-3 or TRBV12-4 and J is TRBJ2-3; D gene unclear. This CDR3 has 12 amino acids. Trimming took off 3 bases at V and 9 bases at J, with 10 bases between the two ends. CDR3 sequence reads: CASSFSVRTQYF. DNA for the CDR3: TGTGCCAGCAGTTTCTCAGTTAGAACGCAGTATTTT.

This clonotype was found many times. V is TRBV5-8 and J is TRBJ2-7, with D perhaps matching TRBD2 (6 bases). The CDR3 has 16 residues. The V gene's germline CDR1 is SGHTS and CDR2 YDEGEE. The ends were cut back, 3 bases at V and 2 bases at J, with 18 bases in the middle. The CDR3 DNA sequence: TGTGCCAGCAGCTCCATTCCGGGACTGCCTCCCTACGAGCAGTACTTC. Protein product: CASSSIPGLPPYEQYF. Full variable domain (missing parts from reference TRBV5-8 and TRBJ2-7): EAGVTQSPTHLIKTRGQQATLRCSPISGHTSVYWYQQALGLGLQFLLWYDEGEERNRGNFPPRFSGRQFPNYSSELNVNALELEDSALYLCASSSIPGLPPYEQYFGPGTRLTVT.

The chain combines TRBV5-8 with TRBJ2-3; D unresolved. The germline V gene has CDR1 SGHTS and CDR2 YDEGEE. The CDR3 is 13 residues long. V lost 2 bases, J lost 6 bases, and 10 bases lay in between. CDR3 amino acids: CASSFLVEDTQYF. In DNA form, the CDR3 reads TGTGCCAGCAGCTTCCTAGTTGAGGATACGCAGTATTTT.

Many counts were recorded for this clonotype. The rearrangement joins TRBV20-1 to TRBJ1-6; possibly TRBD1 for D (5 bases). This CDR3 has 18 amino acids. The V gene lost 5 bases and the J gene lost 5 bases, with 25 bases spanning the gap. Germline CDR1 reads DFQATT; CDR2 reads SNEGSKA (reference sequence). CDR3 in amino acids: CSAWLWGKAARNNSPLHF. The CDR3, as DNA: TGCAGTGCTTGGCTTTGGGGCAAAGCCGCCCGGAATAATTCACCCCTCCACTTT.

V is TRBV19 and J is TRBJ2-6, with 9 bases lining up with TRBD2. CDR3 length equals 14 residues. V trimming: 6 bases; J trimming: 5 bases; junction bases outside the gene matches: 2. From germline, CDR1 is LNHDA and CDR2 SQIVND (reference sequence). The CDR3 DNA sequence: TGTGCCAGTAGCCCTAGCGGGAGGGCCAACGTCCTGACTTTC. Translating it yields CASSPSGRANVLTF.

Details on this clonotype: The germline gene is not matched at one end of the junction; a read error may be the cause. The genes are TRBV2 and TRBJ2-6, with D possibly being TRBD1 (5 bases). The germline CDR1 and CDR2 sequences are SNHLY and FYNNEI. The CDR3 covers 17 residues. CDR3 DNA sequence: TGTGCCAGCAGTGAATCCAGGGTAGTCTCTGGGGCCAACGCCCTGACCTTC. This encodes CASSESRVVSGANALTF. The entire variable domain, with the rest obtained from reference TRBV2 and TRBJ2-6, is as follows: EPEVTQTPSHQVTQMGQEVILRCVPISNHLYFYWYRQILGQKVEFLVSFYNNEISEKSEIFDDQFSVERPDGSNFTLKIRSTKLEDSAMYFCASSESRVVSGANALTFGAGSRLTVL.

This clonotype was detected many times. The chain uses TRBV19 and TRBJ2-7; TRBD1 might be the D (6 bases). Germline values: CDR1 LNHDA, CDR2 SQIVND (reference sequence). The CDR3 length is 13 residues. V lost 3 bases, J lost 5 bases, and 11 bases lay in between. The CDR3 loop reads CASSIDRGNEQYF. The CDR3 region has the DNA TGTGCCAGTAGTATCGATAGGGGGAACGAGCAGTACTTC. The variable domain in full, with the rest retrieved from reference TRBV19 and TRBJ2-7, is DGGITQSPKYLFRKEGQNVTLSCEQNLNHDAMYWYRQDPGQGLRLIYYSQIVNDFQKGDIAEGYSVSREKKESFPLTVTSAQKNPTAFYLCASSIDRGNEQYFGPGTRLTVT.

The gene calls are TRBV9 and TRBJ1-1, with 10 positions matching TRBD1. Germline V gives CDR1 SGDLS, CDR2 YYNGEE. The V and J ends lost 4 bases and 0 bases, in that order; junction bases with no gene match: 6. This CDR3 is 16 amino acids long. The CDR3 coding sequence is TGTGCCAGCAGCCCTCGGGACAGGGGCATGAACACTGAAGCTTTCTTT. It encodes CASSPRDRGMNTEAFF.

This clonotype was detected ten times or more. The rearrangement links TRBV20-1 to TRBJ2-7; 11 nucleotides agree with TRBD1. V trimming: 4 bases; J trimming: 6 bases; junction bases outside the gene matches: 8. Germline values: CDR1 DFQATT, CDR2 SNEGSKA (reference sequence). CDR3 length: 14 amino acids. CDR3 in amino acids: CSANPGQGGSEQYF. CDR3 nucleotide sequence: TGCAGTGCTAACCCGGGACAGGGGGGCTCCGAGCAGTACTTC.